These 29 T cell receptor beta chains came from one sample sequenced in a study of beta chain features in type 1 diabetes. Isolated RNA was reverse transcribed in full, so expressed TCRB transcripts were sequenced. Sequencing used immunoSEQ multiplex PCR; TCRdb keeps in-frame clones, though not all of them. The top ten hold approximately 0.046% of the sample, which has 360,000 or so clones, 15% to 20% seen once. Sequencing was performed on naive CD4+ T cells from blood. The receptors here all came from a woman under 30 in good health.

J is TRBJ2-5 and V is TRBV5-1, with 7 nucleotides matching TRBD2. CDR3 length equals 15 residues. V lost 4 bases to trimming and J lost 4 bases; unmatched junction nucleotides: 10. Germline V gives CDR1 SGHRS, CDR2 YFSETQ. The CDR3 sequence is CASSPSGAGGETQYF. CDR3 DNA sequence: TGCGCCAGCAGCCCTAGCGGAGCCGGGGGAGAGACCCAGTACTTC.

The V call is TRBV20-1, the J call TRBJ1-2, with D possibly being TRBD1 (5 bases). The CDR3 loop spans 11 amino acids. From germline, CDR1 is DFQATT and CDR2 SNEGSKA (reference sequence). Trimming stripped 6 bases from V and 7 bases from J, with 12 bases between. The DNA of the CDR3 is TGCAGTGCCCAGGGCCACCTTGGCTACACCTTC. Encoded protein: CSAQGHLGYTF.

The rearrangement uses TRBV5-1 and TRBJ1-1; no definite D call. V dropped 4 bases and J dropped 1 base, with 8 bases sitting between them. The CDR3 spans 13 residues. Germline CDR1 SGHRS, CDR2 YFSETQ. The CDR3 DNA sequence: TGCGCCAGCAGCCCCTCTACGAACACTGAAGCTTTCTTT. Amino acids: CASSPSTNTEAFF. The whole variable domain, remainder taken from reference TRBV5-1 and TRBJ1-1, is KAGVTQTPRYLIKTRGQQVTLSCSPISGHRSVSWYQQTPGQGLQFLFEYFSETQRNKGNFPGRFSGRQFSNSRSEMNVSTLELGDSALYLCASSPSTNTEAFFGQGTRLTVV.

This clone was seen a handful of times. The chain recombines TRBV9 with TRBJ2-1, with 11 positions matching TRBD2. V lost 0 bases to trimming and J lost 6 bases; unmatched junction nucleotides: 5. Germline lookup yields CDR1 SGDLS and CDR2 YYNGEE. This CDR3 has 16 amino acids. CDR3 bases: TGTGCCAGCAGCGTAGGTCTAGCGGGAGGATTCAATGAGCAGTTCTTC. Translating it yields CASSVGLAGGFNEQFF.

This clone was counted a few times. The chain carries TRBV25-1 and TRBJ1-5; 7 bases align to TRBD1. The V gene end was trimmed by 3 bases and the J gene end by 4 bases; junction bases not matched to a gene: 9. In germline, CDR1 is MGHDK, CDR2 SYGVNS. This CDR3 spans 16 amino acids. The CDR3 nucleotides are TGTGCCAGCAGTGATAGCACAGGGGCCTTTAATCAGCCCCAGCATTTT. It specifies CASSDSTGAFNQPQHF.

This chain links TRBV18 with TRBJ2-3, with 7 bases fitting TRBD1. Germline CDR1 KGHSH, CDR2 LQKENI. This CDR3 region has 13 residues. V was pared by 4 bases and J by 6 bases, with 4 bases of the junction left unmatched. CDR3 DNA sequence: TGTGCCAGCTCACGCGACAGGGCCGATACGCAGTATTTT. Residues: CASSRDRADTQYF.

The chain employs TRBV18 and TRBJ2-3, with D possibly matching TRBD1 (6 bases). Trimming removed 3 bases from V and 1 base from J, with 14 bases in between. This CDR3 spans 16 amino acids. Germline CDR1 and CDR2: KGHSH and LQKENI. The chain's CDR3 is CASSPPAAGGTDTQYF. CDR3 bases: TGTGCCAGCTCACCGCCGGCGGCAGGGGGCACAGATACGCAGTATTTT.

This clone was seen only a few times. The chain uses TRBV4-3 and TRBJ2-3; D gene ambiguous. The CDR3 has 14 residues. Per germline, CDR1 LGHNA and CDR2 YSLEER. V lost 3 bases and J 4 bases, leaving 11 bases between the germline ends. The CDR3 region is CASSHSGGSDTQYF. CDR3 in DNA: TGCGCCAGCAGCCACTCTGGCGGCTCAGATACGCAGTATTTT.

The chain has TRBV4-2 and TRBJ1-1; D is undetermined. The V gene's germline CDR1 is LGHNA and CDR2 YNFKEQ. The CDR3 has 14 residues. V lost 1 base and J lost 6, with 12 bases in between. CDR3 amino acids: CASSQAEGSAEAFF. CDR3 bases: TGTGCCAGCAGCCAAGCGGAGGGTTCGGCTGAAGCTTTCTTT.

The V and J genes are TRBV23-1 and TRBJ2-7, with 9 nucleotides matching TRBD1. TRBV23-1 is an open reading frame, and its role is uncertain. The V and J ends lost 4 bases and 2 bases, in that order; junction bases with no gene match: 9. The CDR3 spans 16 residues. CDR3 coding DNA: TGCGCCAGCAGTCCGGGACAGGGTAAGGAAACCTACGAGCAGTACTTC. Translation gives CASSPGQGKETYEQYF.

The V gene is TRBV27, the J gene TRBJ2-4; D is perhaps TRBD1 (6 bases). The V gene lost 2 bases and the J gene lost 10 bases, with 21 bases spanning the gap. This CDR3 has 16 residues. Germline V lookup: CDR1 MNHEY, CDR2 SMNVEV (reference sequence). The CDR3 DNA is TGTGCCAGCAGTTTAGCATTAGGGGTGGCTGGACAGATTCAGTACTTC. It translates to CASSLALGVAGQIQYF.

This clone was found a few times. The chain is built from TRBV7-2 and TRBJ2-7; 10 bases agree with TRBD1. Trimming at V came to 5 bases and at J to 4 bases, leaving 2 bases not matched to a gene. The germline gives CDR1 SGHTA, CDR2 FQGNSA. The CDR3 contains 13 residues. In DNA form, the CDR3 reads TGTGCCAGCAGCCAGGACAGGGGGTACGAGCAGTACTTC. It yields the protein CASSQDRGYEQYF. Filled out from reference TRBV7-2 and TRBJ2-7, the complete variable domain reads GAGVSQSPSNKVTEKGKDVELRCDPISGHTALYWYRQSLGQGLEFLIYFQGNSAPDKSGLPSDRFSAERTGGSVSTLTIQRTQQEDSAVYLCASSQDRGYEQYFGPGTRLTVT.

This clone has more than one count but fewer than ten. The chain has TRBV7-9 and TRBJ2-7, with 7 bases aligning to TRBD2. Germline CDR1 is SEHNR and CDR2 is FQNEAQ (reference sequence). Germline trimming cut 4 bases from V and 0 bases from J; bases unmatched to any gene: 0. This CDR3 has 13 residues. The CDR3 nucleotides are TGTGCCAGCAGCTGGGACTACTCCTACGAGCAGTACTTC. Protein: CASSWDYSYEQYF.

The rearrangement links TRBV7-2 to TRBJ2-5; D is perhaps TRBD1 (6 bases). Germline V gene lookup returns CDR1 SGHTA and CDR2 FQGNSA. The length of the CDR3 is 13 residues. Trimming stripped 4 bases from V and 5 bases from J, with 11 bases between. The CDR3 loop reads CASSSQGRETQYF. Written as DNA, the CDR3 is TGTGCCAGCAGCTCACAGGGTCGGGAGACCCAGTACTTC.

In its sample, this clone was seen a few times. The chain employs TRBV5-1 and TRBJ2-6, with TRBD2 matching over 14 bases. The germline V gene encodes CDR1 SGHRS and CDR2 YFSETQ. V shed 3 bases and J 2 bases; nucleotides not matched to a gene: 4. This CDR3 comprises 18 residues. Here the CDR3 DNA reads TGCGCCAGCAGCTCGGGGACTAGCGGGAGTGCTGGGGCCAACGTCCTGACTTTC. Translation: CASSSGTSGSAGANVLTF.

CDR3 in amino acids: CASSVSTSLDNEQFF. DNA for the CDR3: TGTGCCAGCAGCGTCTCCACTAGCCTCGACAATGAGCAGTTCTTC. The chain uses TRBV9 and TRBJ2-1, with D possibly being TRBD2 (6 bases). Germline CDR1 and CDR2: SGDLS and YYNGEE. V lost 2 bases to trimming and J lost 5 bases, with 14 bases between them. The CDR3 runs to 15 residues.

This chain uses TRBV25-1 with TRBJ1-2, with D possibly TRBD1 on 5 matching bases. This CDR3 has 14 amino acids. Germline V gives CDR1 MGHDK, CDR2 SYGVNS. V was cut by 2 bases and J by 6 bases, with 13 bases left in between. CDR3 sequence: CASSEQVQGDGYTF. CDR3 DNA: TGTGCCAGCAGTGAACAGGTTCAAGGGGATGGCTACACCTTC.

The chain links TRBV4-1 to TRBJ1-2, with a possible D match to TRBD1 (6 bases). CDR3 length equals 17 residues. Germline values: CDR1 MGHRA, CDR2 YSYEKL. The germline V and J ends were trimmed by 1 base and 7 bases, with 22 bases remaining between them. CDR3 bases: TGCGCCAGCAGCCAAGTTAATGTGGGGGCTATGGATGTTGGCTACACCTTC. Translation: CASSQVNVGAMDVGYTF.

This rearrangement joins TRBV12-5 to TRBJ2-5, with D perhaps TRBD1 (5 bases). The CDR3 runs 13 residues. Germline V gene lookup returns CDR1 LGHNT and CDR2 FRNRAP. V lost 3 bases and J lost 0, with 5 bases in between. The DNA for the CDR3 is TGTGCTAGTGGTTTAGGGGACCAAGAGACCCAGTACTTC. As protein: CASGLGDQETQYF.

The chain is built from TRBV14 and TRBJ2-2; D not certain. This CDR3 comprises 15 residues. CDR1 SGHDN and CDR2 FVKESK come from the germline V gene. Trimming shortened V by 1 base and J by 3 bases, and 9 bases separated the two germline ends. The CDR3 DNA reads TGTGCCAGCAGCCAAGGGAGTGGTTACACCGGGGAGCTGTTTTTT. It codes for CASSQGSGYTGELFF.

This clone has just a few counts. The CDR3 DNA follows: TGTGCCATCAGTTTCGCCGGGACTAGCGGGAAACAAGAGCAGTTCTTC. It encodes CAISFAGTSGKQEQFF. The chain joins TRBV10-3 to TRBJ2-1, with 13 bases aligning to TRBD2. There are 16 residues in the CDR3. The germline CDR1 and CDR2 sequences are ENHRY and SYGVKD. V was clipped by 5 bases and J by 10 bases; unmatched bases: 11.

Only a few counts were recorded for this clone. The chain joins TRBV23-1 to TRBJ2-1; 8 nucleotides align to TRBD2. TRBV23-1 has ORF status, its function being uncertain. The CDR3 totals 16 residues. V shed 3 bases and J 8 bases; nucleotides not matched to a gene: 12. CDR3 in DNA: TGCGCCAGCAGTCACCCCTTTGAGCGGGAGTTGGATGAGCAGTTCTTC. Translated: CASSHPFERELDEQFF.

The table lists this clone with a few counts. The rearrangement uses TRBV5-4 and TRBJ1-1; 9 positions match TRBD1. V lost 2 bases and J lost 1; bases outside the gene matches: 3. The V gene's germline CDR1 is SGHNT and CDR2 YYREEE (reference sequence). There are 15 residues in the CDR3. The CDR3 DNA is TGTGCCAGCAGCTTCCAGACAGGGGGGAACACTGAAGCTTTCTTT. This gives the protein CASSFQTGGNTEAFF.

V usage is TRBV27 and J usage is TRBJ2-7; 8 bases line up with TRBD2. CDR1 and CDR2 (germline): MNHEY, SMNVEV (reference sequence). This CDR3 region has 18 residues. With V trimmed by 5 bases and J by 0 bases, 15 bases remained unmatched. In nucleotides, the CDR3 is TGTGCCAGCAGTCGAGGGTGGCTAGCGGGCCTGAGCTCCTACGAGCAGTACTTC. It codes for CASSRGWLAGLSSYEQYF.

This clone appeared a single time. The chain joins TRBV11-2 to TRBJ2-5; a weak D match, TRBD1 (6 bases). From germline, CDR1 is SGHAT and CDR2 FQNNGV. The CDR3 runs 13 residues. V lost 3 bases and J 3 bases, leaving 8 bases between the germline ends. The CDR3 coding sequence is TGTGCCAGCAGCTTCAAGGGGGAAGAGACCCAGTACTTC. It is translated as CASSFKGEETQYF.

This clone was observed a few times. This CDR3 reads CASSQDQVASGTYEQYF. The DNA for the CDR3 is TGCGCCAGCAGCCAAGATCAGGTGGCTAGCGGGACCTACGAGCAGTACTTC. The genes are TRBV4-1 and TRBJ2-7; TRBD2 matches 9 bases. The CDR3 consists of 17 residues. J gave up 2 bases and V 0 bases, and 8 bases lay outside the gene matches. CDR1 is MGHRA, CDR2 YSYEKL, per germline.

Comments on this clone: The identical CDR3 is also encoded by other nucleotide sequences in the sample. This chain connects TRBV30 to TRBJ1-2, with TRBD1 matching over 8 bases. Germline V gene data show CDR1 as GTSNPN and CDR2 as SVGIG (reference sequence). The CDR3 is made up of 12 amino acids. Unmatched junction bases numbered 1, after V lost 2 bases and J lost 5 bases. The CDR3 bases are TGTGCCTGGAGTAGGACAGGGTATGGCTACACCTTC. This translates into CAWSRTGYGYTF.

This chain uses TRBV4-1 with TRBJ1-5; possibly TRBD1 for D (6 bases). This CDR3 is built from 17 residues. Germline V gives CDR1 MGHRA, CDR2 YSYEKL. V lost 0 bases to trimming and J lost 4 bases, with 16 bases between them. CDR3 region: CASSQELDTGRNQPQHF. CDR3 bases: TGCGCCAGCAGCCAAGAATTGGATACAGGGCGTAATCAGCCCCAGCATTTT.

This clone was picked up a small number of times. The chain carries TRBV18 and TRBJ2-7; 8 bases are a match to TRBD1. The junction had 8 bases not matched to a gene; V was cut back by 6 bases and J by 7 bases. The CDR3 has 13 residues. CDR1 is KGHSH, CDR2 LQKENI, per germline. The CDR3 DNA is TGTGCCAGCTCTGAGGACAGGGCACAAGAGCAGTACTTC. Amino acid sequence: CASSEDRAQEQYF.